This TCR beta chain is drawn from a study of cytomegalovirus exposure and HLA in healthy donors. The CDR3 length is 14 residues. CDR1 is SGHTA, CDR2 FQGNSA, per germline. The ends were cut back, 2 bases at V and 4 bases at J, with 11 bases in the middle. The PCR made use of 60 Vbeta and 13 Jbeta primers. Profiled with immunoSEQ multiplex PCR; TCRdb holds only in-frame clones, not every one. The repertoire includes 140,000 to 150,000 clones, about 75% of them detected once, and 1.5% to 2% sits in the top ten. The genes are TRBV7-2 and TRBJ2-5; a possible D gene is TRBD2 (6 bases). Sequenced material: PBMCs. This clonotype originated in a woman aged 30 to 39 in good health and CMV-seronegative. The CDR3 DNA reads as TGTGCCAGCAGCTTAAACGGGGGAGGAGAGACCCAGTACTTC. It specifies CASSLNGGGETQYF.